The next 15 T cell receptor beta chains were all read from a single sample in a study of tumor-infiltrating lymphocytes in primary liver carcinoma. Starting from approximately 470 ng of total RNA, TCR beta cDNA was produced with a primer in the constant region. ARM-PCR was slightly modified, and three nested multiplex PCR rounds with it gave rise to the TCR beta libraries. Running nine to ten cycles apiece, the first two PCR rounds relied on TRBV1-TRBV30 forward primers together with a C-beta reverse primer. TCRdb reanalysed the multiplex PCR reads using MiXCR and keeps one entry per CDR3 protein. The sample includes about 120,000 distinct CDR3 sequences, approximately 70% of them seen just once. Both RNA and DNA were isolated together from about 21-30 mg of bulk tissue that had not been sorted. The sequencing sample was made of liver tumor tissue from sampling region 1. As to subset: tumor region T1, superior pole. These receptor sequences come from an older woman with primary liver carcinoma and hepatitis B virus infection.

The V gene is TRBV28, the J gene TRBJ1-1; the D is unclear. The V and J ends lost 4 bases and 10 bases respectively, with 13 bases between them. The CDR3 contains 12 residues. Germline V gene data show CDR1 as MDHEN and CDR2 as SYDVKM. The DNA for the CDR3 is TGTGCCAGCAGTTCCAACTCCCCTCTAGCTTTCTTT. This translates into CASSSNSPLAFF.

Concerning this clonotype: The junction departs from the called germline gene at one end, perhaps through a read error. The chain carries TRBV11-2 and TRBJ2-7; 11 bases agree with TRBD2. Per the germline V gene, CDR1 is SGHAT and CDR2 is FQNNGV. The CDR3 consists of 13 residues. Written as DNA, the CDR3 is TGTACCAGTAGCTTAACTAGCGGGAGCGAGCAATACTTC. Encoded protein: CTSSLTSGSEQYF. Using reference TRBV11-2 and TRBJ2-7 for the parts outside the CDR3, the full variable domain is EAGVAQSPRYKIIEKRQSVAFWCNPISGHATLYWYQQILGQGPKLLIQFQNNGVVDDSQLPKDRFSAERLKGVDSTLKIQPAKLEDSAVYLCTSSLTSGSEQYFGPGTRLTVT.

Details on this clonotype: This may arise from a read error, as a much more abundant clone is one base away. The CDR3 DNA is TGTGCCGGCAGCCCAGCACAGTACAATGAGCAGTTCTTC. Translated, it gives CAGSPAQYNEQFF. The rearrangement joins TRBV5-6 to TRBJ2-1; no firm D call. The germline gives CDR1 SGHDT, CDR2 YYEEEE. CDR3 length equals 13 residues.

The chain combines TRBV7-9 with TRBJ2-7, with 7 bases identical to TRBD1. This CDR3 has 15 residues. Looked up from germline, CDR1 is SEHNR and CDR2 is FQNEAQ (reference sequence). V was clipped by 5 bases and J by 5 bases; unmatched bases: 12. The DNA of the CDR3 is TGTGCCAGCAGCCCCTGGGATCAGGGGGACAACGAGCAGTACTTC. This codes for CASSPWDQGDNEQYF. The full variable domain, in which reference TRBV7-9 and TRBJ2-7 provide the parts outside the CDR3, is DTGVSQNPRHKITKRGQNVTFRCDPISEHNRLYWYRQTLGQGPEFLTYFQNEAQLEKSRLLSDRFSAERPKGSFSTLEIQRTEQGDSAMYLCASSPWDQGDNEQYFGPGTRLTVT.

The table lists this clonotype with many counts. The gene calls are TRBV4-1 and TRBJ2-3; D is perhaps TRBD1 (5 bases). Germline lookup yields CDR1 MGHRA and CDR2 YSYEKL. This CDR3 is built from 15 residues. V shed 0 bases and J shed 4 bases, with 11 bases lying between them. In DNA, the CDR3 is TGCGCCAGCAGCCAAGAGAGGCAGGGTCCAGATACGCAGTATTTT. Amino acids: CASSQERQGPDTQYF.

As to this clonotype: The junction and the germline gene differ at one end; a read error may be behind it. The CDR3 reads CIVALAPAGEMFF. The CDR3 DNA is TGCATCGTTGCCCTAGCCCCGGCTGGGGAGATGTTTTTT. The rearrangement joins TRBV29-1 to TRBJ2-2, with a tentative D call TRBD2 (5 bases). The germline gives CDR1 SQVTM, CDR2 ANQGSEA. The CDR3 has 13 amino acids.

This clonotype was recorded at least ten times. The V and J genes are TRBV12-3 or TRBV12-4 and TRBJ1-5; D is undetermined. V lost 1 base and J 1 base, leaving 2 bases between the germline ends. The CDR3 has 13 residues. The CDR3 spells CASSLVSNQPQHF. As DNA, the CDR3 is TGTGCCAGCAGTTTAGTCAGCAATCAGCCCCAGCATTTT.

To note about this clonotype: One base away lies a much larger clone, so this may be a sequencing read error. Because the CDR3 is missing its conserved closing phenylalanine or tryptophan, this is likely a read error. The chain employs TRBV10-3 and TRBJ1-1, with D possibly matching TRBD1 (6 bases). The CDR3 has 13 residues. Germline values: CDR1 ENHRY, CDR2 SYGVKD. Trimming shortened V by 6 bases and J by 7 bases, and 15 bases separated the two germline ends. In nucleotides, the CDR3 is TGTGCCATCAGGGACCGGGACATTAGTGAAGCTTTCCTT. It specifies CAIRDRDISEAFL.

Remarks on this clonotype: At one boundary the junction diverges from the germline segment, which might be a read error. The gene calls are TRBV6-1 and TRBJ2-1, with 9 bases that match TRBD2. The CDR3 has 20 amino acids. Germline-derived CDR1 and CDR2 are MNHNS and SASEGT. The CDR3, as DNA: TGTGCCAGCTGCCTCCGGACTAGCGAGACGAAACTCGCCTCCTACATTGAGCAGTTCTTC. Its translation: CASCLRTSETKLASYIEQFF.

In the case of this clonotype: An end of the junction does not agree with germline; a read error may underlie this. The rearrangement uses TRBV29-1 and TRBJ1-1, with TRBD1 as a possible D gene (5 bases). CDR1 and CDR2 from the germline V gene are SQVTM and ANQGSEA. This CDR3 region has 9 residues. CDR3 sequence (DNA): TGCAGCGGAGGGGATGAAGCTTCCTTC. This codes for CSGGDEASF. Together with reference TRBV29-1 and TRBJ1-1, the CDR3 gives the full variable domain: SAVISQKPSRDICQRGTSLTIQCQVDSQVTMMFWYRQQPGQSLTLIATANQGSEATYESGFVIDKFPISRPNLTFSTLTVSNMSPEDSSIYLCSGGDEASFGQGTRLTVV.

Comment on this clonotype: At one of its ends the junction is not consistent with the germline gene, which may arise from a read error. The chain carries TRBV11-2 and TRBJ2-7; TRBD1 matches 9 bases. CDR1 SGHAT and CDR2 FQNNGV come from the germline V gene. CDR3 size: 14 residues. CDR3 nucleotides: TGTGCCAGCAGCTTACGAGCGGGACAGGGCGAGCAGTGCTTC. This codes for CASSLRAGQGEQCF.

On this clonotype itself: A read error may produce the germline difference seen at one junction end. V usage is TRBV12-3 or TRBV12-4 and J usage is TRBJ1-2, with D perhaps matching TRBD1 (6 bases). CDR3 length: 16 residues. CDR3 region: CASSFSFSGGGYGYAF. In DNA form, the CDR3 reads TGTGCCAGCAGTTTCTCATTCTCGGGGGGCGGGTATGGCTACGCCTTC.

This clonotype was counted once. It may be a read error: a sequence one base away is much more abundant. The gene calls are TRBV5-6 and TRBJ2-3; D is perhaps TRBD2 (6 bases). Germline-derived CDR1 and CDR2 are SGHDT and YYEEEE. Trimming removed 1 base from V and 4 bases from J, with 16 bases in between. The CDR3 length is 16 residues. The CDR3 DNA reads as TGTGCCAGCAGCTTGTTCCCGGACCCTAGCGCAGATACGCAGTATTTT. Amino acid sequence: CASSLFPDPSADTQYF.

The rearrangement links TRBV11-2 to TRBJ1-4; 11 nucleotides line up with TRBD1. Germline CDR1 is SGHAT and CDR2 is FQNNGV. The CDR3 totals 14 residues. Trimming took 5 bases from V and 11 from J; bases not matched to a gene: 7. In DNA, the CDR3 is TGTGCCAGCAGCCTGGACAGGGGGCCTGAGAAACTGTTTTTT. Its translation: CASSLDRGPEKLFF.

As to this clonotype: This could be a read error, since a much larger clone is one nucleotide away. The J gene is TRBJ2-1, the V gene TRBV7-8; no definite D call. The V gene lost 4 bases and the J gene lost 8 bases, with 15 bases spanning the gap. This CDR3 has 14 residues. Per the germline V gene, CDR1 is SGHVS and CDR2 is FQNEAQ. CDR3 DNA: TGTGCCAGCAGCTACCACCCGGGCGCGGATGAGCAGTTCTTC. It specifies CASSYHPGADEQFF.